Following are 2 T cell receptor beta chains from one sample sequenced in a study of CDR3 diversity in severe acne. TCRdb analysed the PCR reads with MiXCR anew, one entry per CDR3 protein. The sample carries under 95,000 distinct CDR3 sequences, around half recorded once. Sequences were obtained from blood. Receptor source: a male donor in good health, serving as a control.

The chain recombines TRBV7-2 with TRBJ1-5; D is perhaps TRBD1 (5 bases). The CDR3 totals 12 residues. The V end was cut by 11 bases, the J end by 4 bases, with 12 bases between. Germline V gene lookup returns CDR1 SGHTA and CDR2 FQGNSA. CDR3 sequence (DNA): TGTGCCTGGAGCGAGGGGAATCAGCCCCAGCATTTT. Protein: CAWSEGNQPQHF.

This clonotype has at least ten counts. The chain is built from TRBV6-5 and TRBJ1-1, with D perhaps TRBD1 (6 bases). V gave up 4 bases and J gave up 5 bases, with 14 bases separating them. The CDR3 covers 14 residues. Germline V gives CDR1 MNHEY, CDR2 SVGAGI. The CDR3 DNA is TGTGCCAGCAGTTTTACAGGGTTGAGTACTGAAGCTTTCTTT. This translates into CASSFTGLSTEAFF.